The clone carrying this T cell receptor (beta chain) was seen more than once but under ten times. The antigen remains undetermined. The data were obtained in a study of beta chain features in type 1 diabetes. About the study: Age, gender, cell numbers and subset yield matched between patients and controls. Study observations and caveats: Any role of HLA type in TCRB rearrangement remained unresolved here. TCRB CDR3 length was moderately but significantly reduced in all four CD4+ subsets of Type 1 diabetes patients.

Every bit of the isolated RNA underwent reverse transcription, so sequencing read expressed TCRB transcripts. For naive, central memory and regulatory T cell samples, reads averaged around 3.5 million. Sequencing used immunoSEQ multiplex PCR; TCRdb keeps in-frame clones, though not all of them. The sample shows around 240,000 clones, roughly 17% of them seen only once. CDR1 is SNHLY, CDR2 FYNNEI, per germline. The CDR3 has 13 residues. V dropped 7 bases and J dropped 1 base, with 8 bases sitting between them. CD4+ cells of the naive, central memory, regulatory and stem cell-like memory types were sorted via CD45RO/CCR7/CD25/CD127/CD95/CD27.

The sequence derives from a man younger than 40 with type 1 diabetes. The chain couples TRBV2 to TRBJ2-4; D perhaps matches TRBD1 (6 bases). The material sequenced was naive CD4+ T cells from blood. The CDR3 loop is CASTGEAKNIQYF. DNA of the CDR3: TGTGCCAGCACAGGGGAGGCCAAAAACATTCAGTACTTC.